This T cell receptor (beta chain) was profiled in a study of blood T cell repertoires in COVID-19. As for the study in general: PBMCs, B-cell-depleted T cells, or T cells were the source of the cDNA or gDNA that made up the material.

Per the original data handling: Amplification of reference gene primers provided the estimated nucleated cell counts. Profiled with immunoSEQ multiplex PCR; TCRdb holds only in-frame clones, not every one. V and J calls and clone size come straight from that table; D and trimming were deduced from the DNA. The sample records 130,000 or so clones, approximately 84% being singletons. V lost 5 bases to trimming and J lost 4 bases, with 11 bases between them. CDR3 size: 14 residues. Per the germline V gene, CDR1 is MNHEY and CDR2 is SMNVEV (reference sequence). This rearrangement joins TRBV27 to TRBJ1-4; D is unresolved. The sequence came from a man aged 60 to 69 with acute or convalescent COVID-19. Source material: peripheral blood. The CDR3 spells CASSHRDHNEKLFF. The CDR3 DNA follows: TGTGCCAGCAGTCACCGGGATCATAATGAAAAACTGTTTTTT.